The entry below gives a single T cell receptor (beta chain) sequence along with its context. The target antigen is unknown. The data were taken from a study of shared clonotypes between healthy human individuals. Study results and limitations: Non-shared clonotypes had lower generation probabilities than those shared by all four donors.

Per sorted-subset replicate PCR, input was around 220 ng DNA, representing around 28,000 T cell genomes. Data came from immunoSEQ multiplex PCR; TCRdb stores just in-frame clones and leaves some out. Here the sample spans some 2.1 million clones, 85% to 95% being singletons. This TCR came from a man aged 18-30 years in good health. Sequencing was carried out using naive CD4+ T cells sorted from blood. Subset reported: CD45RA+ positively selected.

The CDR3 DNA reads TGTGCCAGCACCGAGGGACAGCACACTGAAGCTTTCTTT. Translating it yields CASTEGQHTEAFF. V gene TRBV11-2 combines with J gene TRBJ1-1, with 7 bases identical to TRBD1. J lost 3 bases, V lost 7 bases, and 5 bases had no gene match. Germline loops: CDR1 SGHAT, CDR2 FQNNGV. The CDR3 extends over 13 amino acids.